The present T cell receptor (beta chain) was sequenced within a study of beta chain features in type 1 diabetes. Study-wide results and caveats: Naive, central memory and Treg TCRB repertoires appeared more alike in patients than in healthy donors. Any PCR bias toward short templates would affect both groups alike.

Cells sorted by CD45RO/CCR7/CD25/CD127/CD95/CD27 comprised CD4+ naive, central memory, regulatory and stem cell-like memory cells. V shed 7 bases and J shed 4 bases, with 10 bases lying between them. Looked up from germline, CDR1 is LNHDA and CDR2 is SQIVND (reference sequence). The CDR3 spans 13 residues. The whole isolated RNA underwent reverse transcription, so sequencing captured expressed TCRB transcripts. Sequencing was performed with immunoSEQ multiplex PCR; in TCRdb, only in-frame clones are kept and a portion is missing. This sample has just under 150,000 clones; roughly 10% occur once, and the top ten carry less than 1.5%. As to this clone: Its antigen remains unidentified.

The sequenced sample consisted of naive CD4+ T cells from blood. The clonotype originates from a man between 18 and 29 years old in good health. V gene TRBV19 combines with J gene TRBJ1-4; D possibly corresponds to TRBD1 (6 bases). The CDR3 reads CASMDRRNEKLFF. CDR3 bases: TGTGCCAGTATGGACAGACGTAATGAAAAACTGTTTTTT.